This record concerns one T cell receptor (beta chain) sequence. No antigen is known for it. 60 Vbeta and 13 Jbeta primers were used in PCR. Data came from immunoSEQ multiplex PCR; TCRdb stores just in-frame clones and leaves some out. The repertoire consists of around 150,000 clones, with roughly 71% occurring once and the leading ten covering 2.5% to 3%. Trimming removed 9 bases from V and 0 bases from J, with 24 bases in between. This CDR3 is built from 18 residues. The germline V gene has CDR1 WNHNN and CDR2 SYGVQD (reference sequence). These data belong to a study of cytomegalovirus exposure and HLA in healthy donors. Study details: A data release that came early held approximately 85 million unique TCRs from HLA-typed donors. Overall study findings and caveats: Fewer N-insertions than the roughly 700-donor mean were reportedly shown by an Asian-associated ancestry cluster in a later analysis. Presence/absence analyses assumed roughly uniform sequencing depth across donors.

The rearrangement joins TRBV10-1 to TRBJ1-3, with D possibly being TRBD1 (5 bases). The source of this sequence is a woman aged 50 to 60 in good health and CMV-seropositive. The sample was PBMCs. The CDR3 region has the DNA TGCGCCAGGCCAACTACCCAGGGCCCCCTACACTCTGGAAACACCATATATTTT. Its protein is CARPTTQGPLHSGNTIYF.